This passage covers 13 T cell receptor beta chains from one sample sequenced in a study of blood T cell repertoires in COVID-19 (TCRdb year 2020). Receptors were amplified or captured by the immunoSEQ multiplex PCR assay. This is the immuneACCESS table as TCRdb keeps it, with only in-frame sequences that have V and J called. A part of the clones is gone; compared with another copy, unresolved V genes explain less than half, and the rest is unexplained. Across this sample there are 100,000 to 150,000 clones, with 80% to 90% seen only once. 7.9% of the sample belongs to the ten largest clones. Sequencing was performed on peripheral blood. The receptors derive from a man aged 65 to 85 who had recovered from COVID-19.

The chain joins TRBV10-3 to TRBJ2-1, with 9 positions matching TRBD2. Trimming at V came to 0 bases and at J to 3 bases, leaving 6 bases not matched to a gene. The CDR3 consists of 17 residues. Germline CDR1 and CDR2: ENHRY and SYGVKD. The CDR3 region is CAISESLASGDYNEQFF. In nucleotides, the CDR3 is TGTGCCATCAGTGAGTCGTTGGCTAGCGGGGACTACAATGAGCAGTTCTTC.

The rearrangement links TRBV7-2 to TRBJ1-5, with D perhaps TRBD1 (5 bases). CDR3 length: 14 residues. The V end lost 4 bases, the J end lost 5 bases, and 12 bases lay between the germline ends. Germline V CDR1 and CDR2: SGHTA, FQGNSA. CDR3 sequence reads: CASSSMTDDQPQHF. CDR3 DNA sequence: TGTGCCAGCAGCTCAATGACAGACGATCAGCCCCAGCATTTT.

The V and J genes are TRBV28 and TRBJ2-1; TRBD1 matches 7 bases. The germline V gene encodes CDR1 MDHEN and CDR2 SYDVKM. The V segment lost 5 bases and the J segment 4 bases; nucleotides outside the gene matches: 5. This CDR3 is built from 14 residues. The CDR3 sequence is CASSVGGYYNEQFF. In nucleotides, the CDR3 is TGTGCCAGCAGTGTAGGGGGCTATTACAATGAGCAGTTCTTC.

The V and J genes are TRBV18 and TRBJ2-7; 8 nucleotides align to TRBD1. V lost 2 bases, J lost 5 bases, and 8 bases stayed unmatched. This CDR3 has 15 amino acids. The V gene's germline CDR1 is KGHSH and CDR2 LQKENI. CDR3 sequence reads: CASSPRGTGTHEQYF. Here the CDR3 DNA reads TGTGCCAGCTCACCAAGGGGGACAGGAACCCACGAGCAGTACTTC.

The V gene is TRBV5-1, the J gene TRBJ2-7, with 9 bases aligning to TRBD1. Per the germline V gene, CDR1 is SGHRS and CDR2 is YFSETQ. The CDR3 spans 13 residues. Germline trimming cut 7 bases from V and 6 bases from J; bases unmatched to any gene: 8. The CDR3 loop is CASGPGQGSEQYF. The CDR3 nucleotides are TGCGCCAGCGGCCCGGGACAGGGAAGCGAGCAGTACTTC.

CDR3 nucleotide sequence: TGTGCCAGCAGCCCTAGCGGGGGGGAGGGGAATACGCAGTATTTT. This translates into CASSPSGGEGNTQYF. The chain recombines TRBV5-4 with TRBJ2-3; 12 bases match TRBD2. Germline trimming cut 4 bases from V and 7 bases from J; bases unmatched to any gene: 7. The CDR3 is 15 residues long. Germline values: CDR1 SGHNT, CDR2 YYREEE (reference sequence).

The chain uses TRBV18 and TRBJ2-3; D possibly corresponds to TRBD2 (6 bases). V was trimmed by 0 bases and J by 7 bases, leaving 11 bases between them. CDR1 KGHSH and CDR2 LQKENI come from the germline V gene. This CDR3 is 14 amino acids long. CDR3 in DNA: TGTGCCAGCTCACCACCCCGGGAGTGGAATACGCAGTATTTT. This encodes CASSPPREWNTQYF.

The chain employs TRBV7-9 and TRBJ2-1; the match to TRBD2 covers 9 bases. The CDR3 has 17 residues. CDR1 is SEHNR and CDR2 is FQNEAQ in the germline V gene (reference sequence). The trim removed 5 bases at V and 4 bases at J, leaving 12 bases unmatched. The DNA for the CDR3 is TGTGCCAGCAGCCAGTCCATACTAGCGGGTTCATACAATGAGCAGTTCTTC. Protein: CASSQSILAGSYNEQFF.

CDR3 nucleotide sequence: TGTGCCAGCAGTATGGGAGGGGGCAATCAGCCCCAGCATTTT. As protein: CASSMGGGNQPQHF. The chain has TRBV28 and TRBJ1-5; tentatively, D is TRBD1 (5 bases). This CDR3 has 14 amino acids. CDR1 MDHEN and CDR2 SYDVKM come from the germline V gene. Deletions cut 5 bases from V and 2 bases from J, with 10 bases between.

The chain combines TRBV7-9 with TRBJ1-2; D remains unclear. Germline V gene data show CDR1 as SEHNR and CDR2 as FQNEAQ (reference sequence). CDR3 size: 17 residues. Trimming shortened V by 7 bases and J by 3 bases, and 24 bases separated the two germline ends. The CDR3 DNA reads TGTGCCAGCATCCCACCACTGGTCCGAAGGAGCGACTATGGCTACACCTTC. This translates into CASIPPLVRRSDYGYTF.

J is TRBJ2-1 and V is TRBV28, with 11 bases matching TRBD1. The CDR3 sequence is 14 residues long. V shed 6 bases, J shed 6 bases, and the junction held 4 bases outside the gene matches. CDR1 is MDHEN, CDR2 SYDVKM, per germline. The CDR3 sequence is CASSRDRGGNEQFF. CDR3 DNA sequence: TGTGCCAGCAGCAGGGACAGGGGGGGCAATGAGCAGTTCTTC.

The chain carries TRBV11-1 and TRBJ2-7, with TRBD1 identical over 10 bases. CDR1 and CDR2 (germline): SGHAT, FQDESV (reference sequence). Germline trimming cut 5 bases from V and 2 bases from J; bases unmatched to any gene: 9. The CDR3 spans 16 residues. The CDR3, as DNA: TGTGCCAGCAGCAAAACCGGGACAGGGGCCACCTACGAGCAGTACTTC. This codes for CASSKTGTGATYEQYF.

V is TRBV9 and J is TRBJ2-1; 9 nucleotides agree with TRBD2. Looked up from germline, CDR1 is SGDLS and CDR2 is YYNGEE. The CDR3 spans 15 residues. The junction had 5 bases not matched to a gene; V was cut back by 0 bases and J by 7 bases. This CDR3 is CASSVGGGANNEQFF. CDR3 nucleotide sequence: TGTGCCAGCAGCGTAGGCGGGGGGGCCAATAATGAGCAGTTCTTC.